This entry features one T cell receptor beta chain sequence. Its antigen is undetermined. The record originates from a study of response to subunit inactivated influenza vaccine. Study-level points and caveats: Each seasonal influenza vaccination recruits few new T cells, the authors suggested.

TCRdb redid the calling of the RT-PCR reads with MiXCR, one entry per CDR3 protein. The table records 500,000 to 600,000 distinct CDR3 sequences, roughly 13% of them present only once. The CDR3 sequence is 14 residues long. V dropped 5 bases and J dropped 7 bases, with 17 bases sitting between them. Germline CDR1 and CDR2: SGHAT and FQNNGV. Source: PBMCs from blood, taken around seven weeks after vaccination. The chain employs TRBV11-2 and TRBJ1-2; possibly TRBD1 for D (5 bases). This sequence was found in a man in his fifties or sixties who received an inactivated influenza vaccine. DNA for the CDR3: TGTGCCAGCAGCGCCGGGTCCGTGGGGGTTGGCTACACCTTC. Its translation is CASSAGSVGVGYTF.